This TCR beta chain was sequenced during a study of a mutant IDH1 vaccine in newly diagnosed glioma. Clones were sequenced by immunoSEQ multiplex PCR, and TCRdb holds only the in-frame ones, with some missing. The sample yields fewer than 35,000 clones, approximately 84% seen once. This CDR3 contains 13 residues. Losses at the gene ends were 0 bases for V and 11 bases for J; bases not matched to a gene: 9. Looked up from germline, CDR1 is GTSNPN and CDR2 is SVGIG (reference sequence). Time point given: week 47, end of study. It was 300 ug of mutant IDH1 20-mer peptide that made up each vaccine dose, given with topical imiquimod. Each of the donors came in with new WHO grade 3 or 4 astrocytomas that were IDH1-mutant and ATRX-lost. Concerning this clone: Its antigen is unidentified.

The sequencing here drew on PBMCs, taken from a glioma patient whose treatment included an IDH1 peptide vaccine. This TCR was recovered from a young man with glioma. The chain has TRBV30 and TRBJ1-1, with 7 bases identical to TRBD1. The CDR3 loop reads CAWSVDRRSEAFF. The CDR3 region has the DNA TGTGCCTGGAGTGTGGACAGGCGCAGTGAGGCTTTCTTT.